The 6 T cell receptor beta chains below come from one sample, sequenced in a study of cytomegalovirus exposure and HLA in healthy donors. PCR amplification relied on 60 Vbeta primers (plus 13 Jbeta primers). Profiling relied on immunoSEQ multiplex PCR, and the TCRdb table lists in-frame clones only, not all of them. The table includes 150,000 to 200,000 clones, approximately 70% detected once. The sample was PBMCs. The receptors stem from a human donor in good health.

This chain uses TRBV9 with TRBJ1-3; possible D gene TRBD1, 6 bases. Germline assignment: CDR1 SGDLS and CDR2 YYNGEE. Trimming stripped 0 bases from V and 2 bases from J, with 9 bases between. The CDR3 is 15 residues long. In nucleotides, the CDR3 is TGTGCCAGCAGCGTAGGCGGGGGGCCTGGAAACACCATATATTTT. Encoded protein: CASSVGGGPGNTIYF.

V usage is TRBV4-1 and J usage is TRBJ1-1; D is unresolved. V was trimmed by 4 bases and J by 3 bases, leaving 3 bases between them. This CDR3 comprises 11 residues. CDR1 and CDR2 from the germline V gene are MGHRA and YSYEKL. CDR3 amino acids: CASSRDTEAFF. The CDR3 DNA sequence: TGCGCCAGCAGCCGCGACACTGAAGCTTTCTTT.

The rearrangement uses TRBV6-1 and TRBJ1-6; perhaps TRBD1 as D (5 bases). Germline CDR1 MNHNS, CDR2 SASEGT. Trimming removed 0 bases at V and 6 bases at J, with 9 bases between. The CDR3 extends over 15 amino acids. CDR3 DNA: TGTGCCAGCAGTGAAGCTTTCAGGGTTAATTCACCCCTCCACTTT. It specifies CASSEAFRVNSPLHF.

The chain recombines TRBV7-2 with TRBJ1-5; no clear D. The CDR3 covers 16 residues. With 6 bases removed from V and 7 bases from J, the gap between germline ends came to 22 bases. Germline CDR1 is SGHTA and CDR2 is FQGNSA. The CDR3 nucleotides are TGTGCCAGCAGTCAGGAAAGGTTTTACTCGGGGCAGCCCCAGCATTTT. This encodes CASSQERFYSGQPQHF.

This chain connects TRBV19 to TRBJ2-7; D might be TRBD2 (6 bases). Germline CDR1 LNHDA, CDR2 SQIVND (reference sequence). The CDR3 is 14 amino acids. Trimming shortened V by 3 bases and J by 2 bases, and 11 bases separated the two germline ends. The CDR3 reads CASSIGGDPYEQYF. For the CDR3, the DNA is TGTGCCAGTAGTATCGGAGGGGACCCCTACGAGCAGTACTTC.

The gene calls are TRBV9 and TRBJ1-4; D unclear. Germline loops: CDR1 SGDLS, CDR2 YYNGEE. This CDR3 contains 15 residues. Trimming shortened V by 0 bases and J by 4 bases, and 10 bases separated the two germline ends. This chain's CDR3 is CASSVAGRLNEKLFF. The CDR3 bases are TGTGCCAGCAGCGTAGCAGGAAGGCTTAATGAAAAACTGTTTTTT. Together with reference TRBV9 and TRBJ1-4, the CDR3 gives the full variable domain: DSGVTQTPKHLITATGQRVTLRCSPRSGDLSVYWYQQSLDQGLQFLIQYYNGEERAKGNILERFSAQQFPDLHSELNLSSLELGDSALYFCASSVAGRLNEKLFFGSGTQLSVL.